This T cell receptor (beta chain) originates from a study of blood T cell repertoires in COVID-19. About the study: The United States, Italy and Spain supplied acute and convalescent COVID-19 samples. Nucleic acid was either cDNA or gDNA, and it came from T cells, B-cell-depleted T cells, or PBMCs.

Per the original data handling: Scientists estimated how many nucleated cells there were by amplifying reference gene primers. Generated by immunoSEQ multiplex PCR, the TCRdb table keeps only in-frame clones and is missing some. V and J calls and clone size follow that table, whereas D and trimming were derived from the DNA. The data hold about 120,000 clones, with about 80% observed a single time. The TCR sequence derives from a human donor in a cohort sampled during active COVID-19. The sample was peripheral blood.

The CDR3 DNA sequence: TGTGCCATCGCACAGGGGCGAGAGAACACTGAAGCTTTCTTT. Its protein product is CAIAQGRENTEAFF. The gene calls are TRBV10-3 and TRBJ1-1, with 7 bases lining up with TRBD1. Germline V gene data show CDR1 as ENHRY and CDR2 as SYGVKD. CDR3 length: 14 amino acids. J was trimmed by 1 base and V by 8 bases; bases with no gene match: 7.